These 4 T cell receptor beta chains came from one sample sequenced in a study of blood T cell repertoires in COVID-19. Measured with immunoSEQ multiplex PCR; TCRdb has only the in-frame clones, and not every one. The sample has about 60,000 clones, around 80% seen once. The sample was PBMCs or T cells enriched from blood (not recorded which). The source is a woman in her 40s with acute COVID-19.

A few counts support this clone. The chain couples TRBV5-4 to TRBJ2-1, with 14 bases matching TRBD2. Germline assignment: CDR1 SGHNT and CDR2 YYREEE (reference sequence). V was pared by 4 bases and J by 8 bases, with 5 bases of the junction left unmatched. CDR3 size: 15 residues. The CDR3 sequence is CASSRTSGRWDEQFF. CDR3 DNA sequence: TGTGCCAGCAGCCGGACTAGCGGGAGGTGGGATGAGCAGTTCTTC.

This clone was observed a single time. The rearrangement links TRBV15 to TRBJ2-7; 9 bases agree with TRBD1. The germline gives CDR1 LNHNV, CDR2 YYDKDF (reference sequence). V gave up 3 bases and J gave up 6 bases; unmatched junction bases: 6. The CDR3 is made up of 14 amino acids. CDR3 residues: CATSSGDRAPEQYV. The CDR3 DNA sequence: TGTGCCACCAGCAGTGGGGACAGGGCACCCGAGCAGTACGTC.

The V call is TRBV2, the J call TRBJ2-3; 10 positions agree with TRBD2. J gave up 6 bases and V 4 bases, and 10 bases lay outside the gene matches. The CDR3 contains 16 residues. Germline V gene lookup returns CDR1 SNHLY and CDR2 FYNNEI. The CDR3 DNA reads TGTGCCAGCAGTGTAAGTCTAGCGGGAGTCCCGGATACGCAGTATTTT. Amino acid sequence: CASSVSLAGVPDTQYF.

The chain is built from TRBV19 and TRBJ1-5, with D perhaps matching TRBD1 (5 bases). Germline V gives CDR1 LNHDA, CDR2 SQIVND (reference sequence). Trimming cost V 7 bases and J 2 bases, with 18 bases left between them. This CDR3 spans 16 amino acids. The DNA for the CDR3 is TGTGCCAGTAACCAAATAGGGGCCGTGGGCAATCAGCCCCAGCATTTT. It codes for CASNQIGAVGNQPQHF.